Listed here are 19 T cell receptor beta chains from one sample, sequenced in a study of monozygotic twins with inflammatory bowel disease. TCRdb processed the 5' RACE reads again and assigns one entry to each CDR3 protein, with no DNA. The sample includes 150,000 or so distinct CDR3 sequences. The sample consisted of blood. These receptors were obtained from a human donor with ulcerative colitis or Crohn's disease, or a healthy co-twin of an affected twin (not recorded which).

CDR3: CSARVVVGGRTDGEAFF. This sequence joins TRBV20-1 and TRBJ1-1; TCRdb returns TRBD1, unconfirmable since there is no DNA. The CDR3 loop spans 17 amino acids. Per germline, CDR1 DFQATT and CDR2 SNEGSKA (reference sequence).

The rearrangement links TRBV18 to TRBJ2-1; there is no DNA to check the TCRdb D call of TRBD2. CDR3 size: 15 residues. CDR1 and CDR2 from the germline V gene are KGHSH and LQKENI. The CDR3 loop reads CASSPLQAGRTEQFF.

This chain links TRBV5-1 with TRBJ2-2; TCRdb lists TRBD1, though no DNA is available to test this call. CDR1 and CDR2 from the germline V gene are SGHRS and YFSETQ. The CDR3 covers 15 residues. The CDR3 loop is CASRDRIANTGELFF.

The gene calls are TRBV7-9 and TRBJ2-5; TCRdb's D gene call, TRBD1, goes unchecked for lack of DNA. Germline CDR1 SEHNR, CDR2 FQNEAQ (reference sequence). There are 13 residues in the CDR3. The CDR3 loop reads CASSQTGGETQYF.

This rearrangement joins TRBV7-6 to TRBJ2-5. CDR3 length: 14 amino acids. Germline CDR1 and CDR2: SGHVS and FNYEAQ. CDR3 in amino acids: CASSLRERRETQYF. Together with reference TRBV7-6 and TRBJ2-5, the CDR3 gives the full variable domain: GAGVSQSPRYKVTKRGQDVALRCDPISGHVSLYWYRQALGQGPEFLTYFNYEAQQDKSGLPNDRFSAERPEGSISTLTIQRTEQRDSAMYRCASSLRERRETQYFGPGTRLLVL.

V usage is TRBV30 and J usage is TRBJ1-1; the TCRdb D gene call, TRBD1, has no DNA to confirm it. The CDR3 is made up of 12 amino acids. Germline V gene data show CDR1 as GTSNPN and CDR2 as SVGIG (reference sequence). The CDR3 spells CACYRGPGEAFF.

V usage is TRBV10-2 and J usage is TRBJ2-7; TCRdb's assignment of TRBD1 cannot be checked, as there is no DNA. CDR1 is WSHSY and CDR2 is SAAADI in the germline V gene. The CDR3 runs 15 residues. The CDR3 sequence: CASSEGQGAVYEQYF.

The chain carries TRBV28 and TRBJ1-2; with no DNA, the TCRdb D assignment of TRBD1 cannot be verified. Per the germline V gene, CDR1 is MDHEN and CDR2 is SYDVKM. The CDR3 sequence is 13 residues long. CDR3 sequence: CASRTDRVWGYTF.

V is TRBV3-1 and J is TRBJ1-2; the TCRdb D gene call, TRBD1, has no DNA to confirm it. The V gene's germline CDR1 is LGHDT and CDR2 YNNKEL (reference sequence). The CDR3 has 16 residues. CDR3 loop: CASSQGGTQRDYGYTF.

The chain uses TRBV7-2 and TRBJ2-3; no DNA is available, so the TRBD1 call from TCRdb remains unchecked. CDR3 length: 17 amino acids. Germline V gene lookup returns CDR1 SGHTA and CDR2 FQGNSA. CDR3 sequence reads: CASSLARGLPTLDTQYF.

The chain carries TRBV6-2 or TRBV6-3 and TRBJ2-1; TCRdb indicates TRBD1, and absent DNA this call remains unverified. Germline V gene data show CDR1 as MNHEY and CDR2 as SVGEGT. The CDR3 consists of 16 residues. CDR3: CASTPGGGGAGNEQFF.

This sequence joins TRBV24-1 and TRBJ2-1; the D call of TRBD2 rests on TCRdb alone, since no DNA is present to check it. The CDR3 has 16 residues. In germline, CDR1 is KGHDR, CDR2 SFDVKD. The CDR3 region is CATSDWAGPGLNEQFF.

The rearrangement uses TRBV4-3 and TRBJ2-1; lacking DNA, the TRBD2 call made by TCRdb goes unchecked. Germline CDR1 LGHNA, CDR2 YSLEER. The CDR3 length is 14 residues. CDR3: CASSQDGGDNEQFF.

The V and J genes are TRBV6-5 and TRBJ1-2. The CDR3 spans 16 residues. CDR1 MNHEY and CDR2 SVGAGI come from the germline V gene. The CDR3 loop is CASSYSPDTSNYGYTF.

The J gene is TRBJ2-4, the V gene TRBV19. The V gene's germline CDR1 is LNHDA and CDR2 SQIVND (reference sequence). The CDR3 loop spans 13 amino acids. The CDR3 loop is CASSPEAKNIQYF.

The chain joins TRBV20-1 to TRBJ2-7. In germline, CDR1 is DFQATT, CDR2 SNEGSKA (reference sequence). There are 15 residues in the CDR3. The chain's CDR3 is CSAQVRPIGSYEQYF.

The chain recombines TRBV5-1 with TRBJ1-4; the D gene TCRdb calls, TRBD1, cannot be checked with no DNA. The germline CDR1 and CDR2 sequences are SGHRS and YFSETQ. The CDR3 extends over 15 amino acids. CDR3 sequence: CASSARGFPHEKLFF. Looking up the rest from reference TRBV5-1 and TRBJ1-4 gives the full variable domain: KAGVTQTPRYLIKTRGQQVTLSCSPISGHRSVSWYQQTPGQGLQFLFEYFSETQRNKGNFPGRFSGRQFSNSRSEMNVSTLELGDSALYLCASSARGFPHEKLFFGSGTQLSVL.

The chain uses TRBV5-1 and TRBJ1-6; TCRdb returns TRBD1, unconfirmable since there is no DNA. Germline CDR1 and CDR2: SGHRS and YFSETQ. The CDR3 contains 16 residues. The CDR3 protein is CASSLLTGATRSPLHF.

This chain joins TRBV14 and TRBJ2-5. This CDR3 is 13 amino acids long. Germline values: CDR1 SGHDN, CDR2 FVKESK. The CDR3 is CASSQGRVGTQYF.